A single sample is the source of the 29 T cell receptor beta chains below, sequenced in a study of T cells in Graves' hyperthyroidism and ophthalmopathy. The source material, RNA transcripts, was used to amplify TCR beta CDR3 regions. First-round RT-PCR with HTBI primers amplified the TCR CDR3 region. TCRdb passed the multiplex PCR reads through MiXCR, listing each CDR3 protein once. The data hold about 500,000 distinct CDR3 sequences, with 16% observed a single time. The sample comprised blood. All receptors come from a woman under 30 with Graves' hyperthyroidism.

This clonotype was found many times. The chain employs TRBV3-1 and TRBJ2-7; TRBD2 matches 12 bases. CDR1 is LGHDT, CDR2 YNNKEL, per germline (reference sequence). The CDR3 is 14 amino acids. With V trimmed by 4 bases and J by 4 bases, 2 bases remained unmatched. The CDR3 sequence: CASSPTSGSYEQYF. The CDR3 DNA is TGTGCCAGCAGCCCGACTAGCGGGAGTTACGAGCAGTACTTC.

The chain joins TRBV12-5 to TRBJ2-3, with a tentative D call TRBD2 (5 bases). V was shortened by 6 bases and J by 0 bases, with 10 bases between the two germline ends. The germline V gene has CDR1 LGHNT and CDR2 FRNRAP. This CDR3 has 14 residues. The CDR3 bases are TGTGCTAGTGGCTTCTCGGGGAGCACAGATACGCAGTATTTT. Its translation is CASGFSGSTDTQYF.

The chain employs TRBV5-6 and TRBJ2-1; 7 bases line up with TRBD1. The germline gives CDR1 SGHDT, CDR2 YYEEEE. J was trimmed by 0 bases and V by 0 bases; bases with no gene match: 9. The CDR3 extends over 18 amino acids. The DNA of the CDR3 is TGTGCCAGCAGCTTGGTTGTTGGGACAGAAAGCTCCTACAATGAGCAGTTCTTC. This encodes CASSLVVGTESSYNEQFF.

This rearrangement joins TRBV11-3 to TRBJ2-1, with D perhaps TRBD2 (5 bases). There are 14 residues in the CDR3. Germline V gene sequence: CDR1 SGHNT, CDR2 YENEEA. V was clipped by 5 bases and J by 8 bases, with 16 bases between them. The CDR3 spells CASSPGGPVDEQFF. The CDR3 nucleotides read TGTGCCAGCAGCCCCGGAGGACCGGTCGATGAGCAGTTCTTC.

The sample holds many counts of this clonotype. In nucleotides, the CDR3 is TGTGCCAGCAGGCTCAAACGCCCGGGACAGGGGACGGATACGCAGTATTTT. It codes for CASRLKRPGQGTDTQYF. The gene calls are TRBV11-2 and TRBJ2-3; 10 nucleotides line up with TRBD1. The CDR3 runs to 17 residues. The V gene end was trimmed by 6 bases and the J gene end by 6 bases; junction bases not matched to a gene: 15. Per the germline V gene, CDR1 is SGHAT and CDR2 is FQNNGV.

This clonotype was seen ten or more times. The genes are TRBV7-2 and TRBJ2-5, with 11 bases lining up with TRBD2. The germline gives CDR1 SGHTA, CDR2 FQGNSA. Unmatched junction bases numbered 15, after V lost 1 base and J lost 5 bases. The CDR3 is made up of 19 amino acids. The DNA for the CDR3 is TGTGCCAGCAGCTTAGGCGGACTAGCGGGTAGTGCGGTTTTGGAGACCCAGTACTTC. This encodes CASSLGGLAGSAVLETQYF.

The sample holds a few counts of this clonotype. The chain uses TRBV6-1 and TRBJ2-7; D may be TRBD1 (5 bases). V lost 3 bases to trimming and J lost 3 bases, with 9 bases between them. The CDR3 extends over 13 amino acids. Germline CDR1 MNHNS, CDR2 SASEGT. CDR3 nucleotide sequence: TGTGCCAGCAGTGACCGACAGAGCTACGAGCAGTACTTC. The encoded protein is CASSDRQSYEQYF.

This clonotype occurred many times. CDR3: CASTRGGQETQYF. CDR3 coding DNA: TGTGCCAGCACCCGCGGGGGCCAAGAGACCCAGTACTTC. This chain connects TRBV7-9 to TRBJ2-5; 7 bases match TRBD2. The V gene's germline CDR1 is SEHNR and CDR2 FQNEAQ (reference sequence). CDR3 size: 13 residues. The trim removed 7 bases at V and 1 base at J, leaving 3 bases unmatched.

This clonotype was seen a few times. The rearrangement uses TRBV19 and TRBJ2-2; D is ambiguous. Germline CDR1 and CDR2: LNHDA and SQIVND (reference sequence). The CDR3 runs 16 residues. Trimming took off 1 base at V and 2 bases at J, with 11 bases between the two ends. The CDR3 sequence is CASSIAASLNTGELFF. The CDR3 region has the DNA TGTGCCAGTAGTATAGCGGCATCACTCAACACCGGGGAGCTGTTTTTT.

This clonotype was observed at least ten times. The V gene is TRBV3-1, the J gene TRBJ2-1; perhaps TRBD2 as D (6 bases). The germline CDR1 and CDR2 sequences are LGHDT and YNNKEL (reference sequence). The CDR3 is 16 residues long. V was clipped by 4 bases and J by 4 bases, with 17 bases between them. CDR3 nucleotides: TGTGCCAGCAGCCCAGGGAGGAGCGGGCAGTACAATGAGCAGTTCTTC. Protein sequence: CASSPGRSGQYNEQFF.

In this sample, this clonotype turned up many times. Compared with germline, one end of the junction differs, possibly owing to a read error. J is TRBJ2-7 and V is TRBV5-1, with D perhaps assigned TRBD1 or TRBD2 (5 bases each). Germline V gene sequence: CDR1 SGHRS, CDR2 YFSETQ. The CDR3 is 14 amino acids. In DNA, the CDR3 is TGTGCCAGCTCACCAGGGACGGCCACCTACGAGCAGTACTTC. Translating it yields CASSPGTATYEQYF.

This clonotype has ten or more counts. The chain recombines TRBV6-1 with TRBJ2-1; 9 positions match TRBD2. V was clipped by 10 bases and J by 2 bases; unmatched bases: 6. The germline V gene has CDR1 MNHNS and CDR2 SASEGT. This CDR3 is built from 14 residues. CDR3: CATLAGEAYNEQFF. Written as DNA, the CDR3 is TGTGCCACATTAGCGGGGGAGGCCTACAATGAGCAGTTCTTC.

This clonotype was seen at least ten times. The chain couples TRBV3-1 to TRBJ1-2; D gene uncertain. There are 15 residues in the CDR3. CDR1 and CDR2 (germline): LGHDT, YNNKEL (reference sequence). V lost 1 base to trimming and J lost 8 bases, with 17 bases between them. The CDR3 nucleotides read TGTGCCAGCAGCCAAGCCGCGGCAGGTTTGGGAGGCTACACCTTC. Amino acids: CASSQAAAGLGGYTF.

This clonotype appeared a few times. This could be a read error, since a much larger clone is one nucleotide away. The V and J genes are TRBV7-9 and TRBJ2-1; D not resolved. Germline-derived CDR1 and CDR2 are SEHNR and FQNEAQ (reference sequence). V was clipped by 3 bases and J by 4 bases, with 4 bases between them. The CDR3 loop spans 12 amino acids. The CDR3 loop is CASSFRYNEQFF. The CDR3 DNA reads TGTGCCAGCAGCTTCCGATACAATGAGCAGTTCTTC.

The chain joins TRBV5-6 to TRBJ1-2; D gene uncertain. The V gene lost 4 bases and the J gene lost 8 bases, with 12 bases spanning the gap. The CDR3 has 12 amino acids. The germline V gene encodes CDR1 SGHDT and CDR2 YYEEEE. CDR3 coding DNA: TGTGCCAGCAGCCCCGGGCCGTCGGGCTACACCTTC. Its protein product is CASSPGPSGYTF.

The V call is TRBV19, the J call TRBJ2-3; the D gene is possibly TRBD1 (5 bases). CDR3 length equals 16 residues. Germline assignment: CDR1 LNHDA and CDR2 SQIVND (reference sequence). The V gene lost 8 bases and the J gene lost 1 base, with 19 bases spanning the gap. CDR3 in DNA: TGTGCCAGTCAGGGATACGTCTCCAAAGGCACAGATACGCAGTATTTT. The encoded protein is CASQGYVSKGTDTQYF.

The chain is built from TRBV13 and TRBJ2-1; D possibly corresponds to TRBD2 (6 bases). CDR1 and CDR2 from the germline V gene are PRHDT and FYEKMQ (reference sequence). The V and J ends lost 4 bases and 2 bases respectively, with 12 bases between them. This CDR3 has 15 amino acids. The CDR3, as DNA: TGTGCCAGCAGCTCCGACTGGAGGGCCTACAATGAGCAGTTCTTC. Protein: CASSSDWRAYNEQFF.

This clonotype showed up just a few times. This could be a read error, since a much larger clone is one nucleotide away. The chain uses TRBV5-1 and TRBJ2-1; 7 bases match TRBD1. The CDR3 loop spans 16 amino acids. Germline lookup yields CDR1 SGHRS and CDR2 YFSETQ. CDR3 sequence (DNA): TGCGCCAGCAGCAGTAGACAGGGATTTGGCTTCAATGAGCAGTCCTTC. It translates to CASSSRQGFGFNEQSF.

The chain couples TRBV20-1 to TRBJ2-3; TRBD2 matches at 10 bases. The CDR3 contains 13 residues. Germline-derived CDR1 and CDR2 are DFQATT and SNEGSKA (reference sequence). V gave up 6 bases and J gave up 8 bases; unmatched junction bases: 8. In DNA form, the CDR3 reads TGCAGTGCCCAAACTAGCGGGGTGGGTACGCAGTATTTT. This translates into CSAQTSGVGTQYF.

This clonotype occurred a few times. This chain links TRBV5-6 with TRBJ2-1; 8 bases match TRBD1. The V gene end was trimmed by 1 base and the J gene end by 9 bases; junction bases not matched to a gene: 3. Germline lookup yields CDR1 SGHDT and CDR2 YYEEEE. This CDR3 has 13 residues. CDR3 region: CASSLQQGVEQFF. Here the CDR3 DNA reads TGTGCCAGCAGCTTGCAACAGGGGGTTGAGCAGTTCTTC.

The chain recombines TRBV30 with TRBJ2-5, with D tentatively TRBD2 (6 bases). Trimming cost V 1 base and J 10 bases, with 16 bases left between them. The CDR3 extends over 13 amino acids. Germline V CDR1 and CDR2: GTSNPN, SVGIG (reference sequence). The CDR3 is CAWSGLSLANQYF. In nucleotides, the CDR3 is TGTGCCTGGAGTGGACTCTCCCTAGCGAACCAGTACTTC.

This clonotype has a count of ten or more. This chain uses TRBV6-1 with TRBJ2-1, with a tentative D call TRBD1 (5 bases). In germline, CDR1 is MNHNS, CDR2 SASEGT. V lost 5 bases and J 5 bases, leaving 13 bases between the germline ends. The CDR3 is 14 amino acids. The CDR3 sequence is CASSPRWTNNEQFF. DNA of the CDR3: TGTGCCAGCAGTCCTCGGTGGACAAACAATGAGCAGTTCTTC.

This clonotype was counted at least ten times. The rearrangement uses TRBV18 and TRBJ2-1; D is possibly TRBD1 (5 bases). V was clipped by 0 bases and J by 5 bases, with 11 bases between them. The CDR3 has 15 amino acids. The germline CDR1 and CDR2 sequences are KGHSH and LQKENI. CDR3 residues: CASSPPTGRDNEQFF. The CDR3 DNA sequence: TGTGCCAGCTCACCACCGACTGGCAGGGACAATGAGCAGTTCTTC. The full variable domain, with the rest looked up from reference TRBV18 and TRBJ2-1, is NAGVMQNPRHLVRRRGQEARLRCSPMKGHSHVYWYRQLPEEGLKFMVYLQKENIIDESGMPKERFSAEFPKEGPSILRIQQVVRGDSAAYFCASSPPTGRDNEQFFGPGTRLTVL.

The chain combines TRBV12-3 or TRBV12-4 with TRBJ2-2; D call uncertain. Trimming removed 7 bases from V and 5 bases from J, with 14 bases in between. The CDR3 has 14 residues. CDR3 nucleotide sequence: TGTGCCAGCAACGAACTCACAGAAACCGGGGAGCTGTTTTTT. This encodes CASNELTETGELFF.

V and J are TRBV27 and TRBJ2-7; D call uncertain. Per germline, CDR1 MNHEY and CDR2 SMNVEV (reference sequence). The V end lost 2 bases, the J end lost 2 bases, and 7 bases lay between the germline ends. This CDR3 is built from 13 residues. CDR3 nucleotide sequence: TGTGCCAGCAGTTTAAATACACCCTACGAGCAGTACTTC. The encoded protein is CASSLNTPYEQYF.

The chain carries TRBV9 and TRBJ1-3; D unclear. Germline V gene sequence: CDR1 SGDLS, CDR2 YYNGEE. V was trimmed by 4 bases and J by 0 bases, leaving 14 bases between them. This CDR3 comprises 16 residues. CDR3: CASSLGSVSSGNTIYF. The CDR3 coding sequence is TGTGCCAGCAGCCTGGGATCAGTAAGCTCTGGAAACACCATATATTTT. Filled out from reference TRBV9 and TRBJ1-3, the complete variable domain reads DSGVTQTPKHLITATGQRVTLRCSPRSGDLSVYWYQQSLDQGLQFLIQYYNGEERAKGNILERFSAQQFPDLHSELNLSSLELGDSALYFCASSLGSVSSGNTIYFGEGSWLTVV.

V gene TRBV2 combines with J gene TRBJ2-7, with 11 bases identical to TRBD2. Losses at the gene ends were 6 bases for V and 0 bases for J; bases not matched to a gene: 7. The CDR3 loop spans 16 amino acids. Germline CDR1 and CDR2: SNHLY and FYNNEI. Written as DNA, the CDR3 is TGTGCCAGCAGACAACTAGCGGGAGCGCTCTCCTACGAGCAGTACTTC. Translated: CASRQLAGALSYEQYF.

The CDR3, as DNA: TGTGCCAGCAGCTTGTTACCGGGTCAGCCCCAGCATTTT. The encoded protein is CASSLLPGQPQHF. V gene TRBV5-6 combines with J gene TRBJ1-5, with D unresolved. CDR3 length equals 13 residues. CDR1 is SGHDT, CDR2 YYEEEE, per germline. The V and J ends lost 1 base and 6 bases respectively, with 8 bases between them.

The chain links TRBV5-8 to TRBJ2-5; D is perhaps TRBD2 (6 bases). The CDR3 contains 16 residues. V was shortened by 1 base and J by 2 bases, with 15 bases between the two germline ends. CDR1 is SGHTS, CDR2 YDEGEE, per germline. CDR3 sequence: CASSLPQAGYQETQYF. CDR3 DNA sequence: TGTGCCAGCAGCTTGCCTCAGGCGGGGTATCAAGAGACCCAGTACTTC.